This is a list of T cell receptor beta chains from one sample in a study of blood T cell repertoires in COVID-19. Assay used: immunoSEQ multiplex PCR; TCRdb lists only in-frame clones, some missing. Of nearly 250,000 clones listed, roughly 86% are singletons. The sequenced material came from peripheral blood. The source is a woman in her fifties or sixties who had recovered from COVID-19. CDR3s include the opening cysteine and the closing phenylalanine or tryptophan. Clone sizes are given selectively: once, few, many, or a class where the clone is expanded.

J gene: TRBJ2-6
clone size: once
V gene: TRBV7-3
CDR3 protein: CASSLAGGVSGANVLTF

J gene: TRBJ1-1
clone size: -
V gene: TRBV6-5
CDR3 protein: CASSYGHGRAFF

J gene: TRBJ2-7
clone size: -
V gene: TRBV19
CDR3 protein: CASSIGLAGGLTYEQYF

J gene: TRBJ1-1
clone size: -
V gene: TRBV11-2
CDR3 protein: CASSFYSEAFF

J gene: TRBJ1-2
clone size: -
V gene: TRBV28
CDR3 protein: CASSWGQNYGYTF

J gene: TRBJ1-2
clone size: -
V gene: TRBV4-2
CDR3 protein: CASSQDGSTGVNYGYTF

J gene: TRBJ2-3
clone size: -
V gene: TRBV2
CDR3 protein: CAKAGGTFTDTQYF

J gene: TRBJ2-2
clone size: -
V gene: TRBV7-3
CDR3 protein: CASSLDRLAGTGELFF

J gene: TRBJ1-5
clone size: -
V gene: TRBV29-1
CDR3 protein: CSDWDRGQFCNQPQHF

J gene: TRBJ2-3
clone size: -
V gene: TRBV5-5
CDR3 protein: CASSLTGGRTDTQYF

J gene: TRBJ1-1
clone size: -
V gene: TRBV5-1
CDR3 protein: CASSIIQGGTEAFF

J gene: TRBJ2-1
clone size: -
V gene: TRBV7-2
CDR3 protein: CASSLGGGGAGQFF

J gene: TRBJ1-3
clone size: few
V gene: TRBV3-1/TRBV3-2
CDR3 protein: CASSSQDRGLGNTIYF

J gene: TRBJ1-1
clone size: -
V gene: TRBV5-3
CDR3 protein: CARSLVRTEAFF

J gene: TRBJ1-5
clone size: -
V gene: TRBV19
CDR3 protein: CATDPRTGNQPQHF

J gene: TRBJ2-5
clone size: -
V gene: TRBV5-1
CDR3 protein: CASSLAPRVQETQYF

J gene: TRBJ1-4
clone size: few
V gene: TRBV28
CDR3 protein: CASGHFATNEKLFF

J gene: TRBJ2-6
clone size: -
V gene: TRBV6-2/TRBV6-3
CDR3 protein: CASSYWPTGEAGANVLTF

J gene: TRBJ1-5
clone size: few
V gene: TRBV20-1
CDR3 protein: CSATDRVGGNQPQHF

J gene: TRBJ2-2
clone size: -
V gene: TRBV9
CDR3 protein: CASSTIIGTGSFGEHTGELFF

J gene: TRBJ2-3
clone size: few
V gene: TRBV7-3
CDR3 protein: CASRSGGAADTQYF

J gene: TRBJ1-1
clone size: once
V gene: TRBV6-2/TRBV6-3
CDR3 protein: CASSYGRLSTEAFF

J gene: TRBJ1-5
clone size: -
V gene: TRBV5-5
CDR3 protein: CASSHGAGGRGNQPQHF

J gene: TRBJ1-1
clone size: -
V gene: TRBV7-9
CDR3 protein: CASSTSGRVVTEAFF

J gene: TRBJ2-4
clone size: -
V gene: TRBV4-2
CDR3 protein: CASSQQGTAAKNIQYF

J gene: TRBJ2-7
clone size: many
V gene: TRBV7-9
CDR3 protein: CASSSKGPYEQYF

J gene: TRBJ2-7
clone size: -
V gene: TRBV11-2
CDR3 protein: CASSLDRGTYEQYF

J gene: TRBJ1-2
clone size: -
V gene: TRBV4-1
CDR3 protein: CASSLNPGAGGYTF

J gene: TRBJ2-2
clone size: -
V gene: TRBV6-5
CDR3 protein: CASTSGGPLGELFF

J gene: TRBJ1-6
clone size: few
V gene: TRBV5-6
CDR3 protein: CASSLATPNSPLHF

J gene: TRBJ1-5
clone size: -
V gene: TRBV7-8
CDR3 protein: CASSPGRTFINQPQHF